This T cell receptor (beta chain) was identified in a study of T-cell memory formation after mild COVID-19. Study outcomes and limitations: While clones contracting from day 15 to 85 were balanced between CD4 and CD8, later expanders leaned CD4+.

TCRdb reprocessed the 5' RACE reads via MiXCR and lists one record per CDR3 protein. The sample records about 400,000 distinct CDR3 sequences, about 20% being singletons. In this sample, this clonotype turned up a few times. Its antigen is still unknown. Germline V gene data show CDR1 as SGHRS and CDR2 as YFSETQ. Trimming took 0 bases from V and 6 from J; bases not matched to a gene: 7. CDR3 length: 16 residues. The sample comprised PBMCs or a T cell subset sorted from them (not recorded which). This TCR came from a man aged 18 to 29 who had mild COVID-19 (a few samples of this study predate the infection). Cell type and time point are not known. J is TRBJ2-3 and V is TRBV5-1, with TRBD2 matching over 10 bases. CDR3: CASSLVLAGAGDTQYF. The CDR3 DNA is TGCGCCAGCAGCTTGGTCCTAGCGGGGGCCGGGGATACGCAGTATTTT.